This TCR beta chain originates from a study of shared clonotypes between healthy human individuals. A split of CD4+ cells into CD45RA+ naive and CD45RA-negative memory subsets was performed. Assay: immunoSEQ multiplex PCR; the TCRdb copy retains only in-frame clones and omits some. The sample has under 2.5 million clones, around 92% seen once; the top ten hold 0.3% to 0.4%. The germline V gene encodes CDR1 LGHNA and CDR2 YSLEER. Deletions cut 0 bases from V and 6 bases from J, with 14 bases between. The CDR3 covers 16 residues. The clonotype comes from a man between 18 and 29 years old in good health. Some clones in this sample may be carry-over from other donors' samples. The sequenced sample consisted of naive CD4+ T cells from PBMCs. Subset indicated: CD45RA+ positively selected. The chain uses TRBV4-3 and TRBJ2-2; D possibly corresponds to TRBD2 (6 bases). CDR3 sequence: CASSQDDDQRAGELFF. The CDR3 bases are TGCGCCAGCAGCCAAGACGACGATCAGCGGGCCGGGGAGCTGTTTTTT.